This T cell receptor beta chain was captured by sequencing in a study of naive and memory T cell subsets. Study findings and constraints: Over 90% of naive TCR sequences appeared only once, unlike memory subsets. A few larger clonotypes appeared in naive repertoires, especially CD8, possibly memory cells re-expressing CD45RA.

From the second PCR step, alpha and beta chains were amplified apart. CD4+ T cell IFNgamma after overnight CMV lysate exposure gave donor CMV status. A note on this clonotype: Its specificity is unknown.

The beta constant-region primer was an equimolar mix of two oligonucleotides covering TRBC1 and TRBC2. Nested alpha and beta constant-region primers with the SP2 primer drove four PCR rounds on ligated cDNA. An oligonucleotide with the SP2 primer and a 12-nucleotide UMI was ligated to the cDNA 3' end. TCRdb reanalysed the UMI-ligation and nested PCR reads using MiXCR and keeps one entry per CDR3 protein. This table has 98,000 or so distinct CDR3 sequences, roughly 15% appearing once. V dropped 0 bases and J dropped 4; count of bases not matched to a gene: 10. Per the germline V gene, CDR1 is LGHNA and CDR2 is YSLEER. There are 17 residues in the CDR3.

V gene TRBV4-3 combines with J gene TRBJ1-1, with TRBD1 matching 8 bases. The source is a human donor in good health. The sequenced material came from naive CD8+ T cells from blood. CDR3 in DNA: TGCGCCAGCAGCCAAGACCCGGGATACAGGGGGGCCACTGAAGCTTTCTTT. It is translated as CASSQDPGYRGATEAFF.